These 6 T cell receptor beta chains were sequenced from one sample in a study of T cells in Graves' hyperthyroidism and ophthalmopathy. Amplification of TCR beta CDR3 regions was performed using RNA transcripts as template. TCR CDR3 regions were first amplified by RT-PCR with HTBI primers. TCRdb re-derived calls from the multiplex PCR reads in MiXCR, one entry per CDR3 protein. The repertoire holds hundreds of thousands of distinct CDR3 sequences, with around 39% as singletons. The sequenced sample was blood. These receptors all stem from a man younger than 35 with Graves' hyperthyroidism.

This clonotype was detected ten times or more. CDR3 residues: CASRNNVDTEAFF. DNA of the CDR3: TGCGCCAGCAGGAATAACGTCGACACTGAAGCTTTCTTT. This rearrangement joins TRBV5-1 to TRBJ1-1; the D is unclear. This CDR3 spans 13 amino acids. Trimming removed 5 bases at V and 3 bases at J, with 11 bases between. Germline V gene lookup returns CDR1 SGHRS and CDR2 YFSETQ.

There are many counts of this clonotype. V gene TRBV15 combines with J gene TRBJ2-2; D not resolved. Germline-derived CDR1 and CDR2 are LNHNV and YYDKDF (reference sequence). The CDR3 runs to 12 residues. V was trimmed by 0 bases and J by 6 bases, leaving 2 bases between them. The CDR3 region has the DNA TGTGCCACCAGCAGAGATGCCGGGGAGCTGTTTTTT. Translated, it gives CATSRDAGELFF. Based on the CDR3 plus reference TRBV15 and TRBJ2-2, the full variable domain is DAMVIQNPRYQVTQFGKPVTLSCSQTLNHNVMYWYQQKSSQAPKLLFHYYDKDFNNEADTPDNFQSRRPNTSFCFLDIRSPGLGDTAMYLCATSRDAGELFFGEGSRLTVL.

This clonotype was counted only a few times. The J gene is TRBJ2-2, the V gene TRBV7-2; 9 bases are a match to TRBD2. The CDR3 contains 15 residues. The V gene end was trimmed by 8 bases and the J gene end by 0 bases; junction bases not matched to a gene: 4. CDR1 and CDR2 from the germline V gene are SGHTA and FQGNSA. CDR3 coding DNA: TGTGCCAGCGGACTAGCGTATACGAACACCGGGGAGCTGTTTTTT. It translates to CASGLAYTNTGELFF.

This clonotype was seen repeatedly, ten times or more. The chain links TRBV2 to TRBJ1-2, with TRBD1 identical over 11 bases. The CDR3 has 14 residues. The ends lost 8 bases at V and 5 bases at J; junction bases unmatched: 7. The germline CDR1 and CDR2 sequences are SNHLY and FYNNEI. CDR3 region: CASGGQGARYGYTF. In nucleotides, the CDR3 is TGTGCCAGCGGTGGACAGGGGGCTAGGTATGGCTACACCTTC.

This clonotype was observed a few times. This could be a read error, since a much larger clone is one nucleotide away. CDR3 in DNA: TGCAGTGCAAGGGGCAGGGGGCTGGGGCAGCCCCAGCATTTT. Its translation is CSARGRGLGQPQHF. V is TRBV20-1 and J is TRBJ1-5, with 8 bases lining up with TRBD1. Germline V lookup: CDR1 DFQATT, CDR2 SNEGSKA (reference sequence). The junction had 11 bases not matched to a gene; V was cut back by 6 bases and J by 7 bases. The CDR3 length is 14 residues.

Remarks on this clonotype: Being one base from a much bigger clone, this may be a read error. The CDR3 loop reads CAGGGSGNTIYF. CDR3 nucleotides: TGTGCCGGCGGCGGATCTGGAAACACCATATATTTT. V is TRBV7-6 and J is TRBJ1-3, with D hard to call. V was pared by 11 bases and J by 1 base, with 9 bases between. The germline CDR1 and CDR2 sequences are SGHVS and FNYEAQ. The CDR3 extends over 12 amino acids.